A single sample is the source of the 19 T cell receptor beta chains below, sequenced in a study of OX40 agonist ivuxolimab in advanced cancers. Assay used: immunoSEQ multiplex PCR; TCRdb lists only in-frame clones, some missing. The table includes tens of thousands of clones, over 75% detected once. This specimen consisted of CD4+ or CD8+ T cells sorted from blood, obtained in a trial of the OX40 agonist ivuxolimab. The receptors were sampled from an adult with an advanced solid tumor such as melanoma, head and neck, liver or kidney cancer.

This rearrangement joins TRBV7-9 to TRBJ2-5; D unclear. Trimming took 2 bases from V and 2 from J, leaving 12 bases between them. The germline CDR1 and CDR2 sequences are SEHNR and FQNEAQ (reference sequence). The length of the CDR3 is 15 residues. CDR3 protein: CASSLTPRQQETQYF. The CDR3 region has the DNA TGTGCCAGCAGCTTAACACCTCGACAACAAGAGACCCAGTACTTC.

The chain joins TRBV5-1 to TRBJ2-7; 8 nucleotides line up with TRBD1. The germline V gene encodes CDR1 SGHRS and CDR2 YFSETQ. This CDR3 has 15 amino acids. Trimming took 0 bases from V and 5 from J; bases not matched to a gene: 7. CDR3 amino acids: CASSLAPGGPNEQYF. CDR3 in DNA: TGCGCCAGCAGCTTGGCCCCAGGGGGCCCCAACGAGCAGTACTTC.

The chain uses TRBV7-2 and TRBJ1-1, with D possibly matching TRBD1 (5 bases). V was clipped by 1 base and J by 1 base, with 10 bases between them. The V gene's germline CDR1 is SGHTA and CDR2 FQGNSA. This CDR3 contains 15 residues. In DNA form, the CDR3 reads TGTGCCAGCAGCTTAGGGACAACAGGGAACACTGAAGCTTTCTTT. This codes for CASSLGTTGNTEAFF.

This chain connects TRBV30 to TRBJ1-2, with 7 nucleotides matching TRBD1. This CDR3 has 15 amino acids. The junction had 13 bases not matched to a gene; V was cut back by 3 bases and J by 6 bases. Germline-derived CDR1 and CDR2 are GTSNPN and SVGIG (reference sequence). In DNA form, the CDR3 reads TGTGCCTGGAGAGGCAGTCTGGGCCAGGGGGATGGCTACACCTTC. Amino acid sequence: CAWRGSLGQGDGYTF.

This clone has a single count. The CDR3 DNA follows: TGTGCCAGCGGCCGGGCCGGGGGATCGGGTGGCTACACCTTC. Amino acids: CASGRAGGSGGYTF. The chain uses TRBV6-1 and TRBJ1-2; the D gene is possibly TRBD1 (5 bases). Trimming cost V 8 bases and J 7 bases, with 20 bases left between them. Germline V CDR1 and CDR2: MNHNS, SASEGT. The CDR3 has 14 residues.

This clone has only a few counts. The V gene is TRBV5-5, the J gene TRBJ1-1, with D tentatively TRBD1 (6 bases). Germline CDR1 and CDR2: SGHKS and YYEKEE (reference sequence). V was pared by 3 bases and J by 0 bases, with 12 bases between. The CDR3 spans 15 residues. DNA of the CDR3: TGTGCCAGCAGCTCAGGGGTATGGGTGAACACTGAAGCTTTCTTT. This sequence encodes CASSSGVWVNTEAFF.

J is TRBJ2-7 and V is TRBV12-5; TRBD1 matches at 10 bases. CDR1 and CDR2 (germline): LGHNT, FRNRAP. The length of the CDR3 is 13 residues. V lost 10 bases to trimming and J lost 0 bases; unmatched junction nucleotides: 3. The CDR3 is CATRTGGSYEQYF. DNA of the CDR3: TGTGCTACCCGGACAGGGGGCTCCTACGAGCAGTACTTC.

The rearrangement joins TRBV5-1 to TRBJ2-2; D unresolved. The CDR3 loop spans 12 amino acids. CDR1 and CDR2 from the germline V gene are SGHRS and YFSETQ. V lost 2 bases, J lost 7 bases, and 6 bases lay in between. The CDR3 DNA sequence: TGCGCCAGCAGCTTCCTAGGCGGGGAGCTGTTTTTT. Translating it yields CASSFLGGELFF.

This clone was counted a single time. The chain employs TRBV6-5 and TRBJ1-5, with TRBD1 matching 9 bases. V lost 6 bases, J lost 5 bases, and 8 bases stayed unmatched. Germline V gene data show CDR1 as MNHEY and CDR2 as SVGAGI. The CDR3 has 15 amino acids. The CDR3 sequence is CASSLLDRGYQPQHF. DNA for the CDR3: TGTGCCAGCAGCCTTTTGGACAGGGGCTATCAGCCCCAGCATTTT.

This chain connects TRBV18 to TRBJ2-3; D ambiguous. The V and J ends lost 5 bases and 5 bases respectively, with 11 bases between them. The CDR3 covers 13 residues. Germline CDR1 and CDR2: KGHSH and LQKENI. CDR3 loop: CASSFGLGDTQYF. The CDR3 DNA reads as TGTGCCAGCTCATTCGGGTTGGGAGATACGCAGTATTTT.

The chain links TRBV6-5 to TRBJ2-5; D gene unclear. V dropped 5 bases and J dropped 3 bases, with 1 base sitting between them. The germline CDR1 and CDR2 sequences are MNHEY and SVGAGI. The CDR3 length is 10 residues. The CDR3 loop is CASSEETQYF. The CDR3, as DNA: TGTGCCAGCAGTGAAGAGACCCAGTACTTC.

The chain joins TRBV28 to TRBJ1-1, with D maybe TRBD1 (5 bases). The CDR3 length is 13 residues. Germline-derived CDR1 and CDR2 are MDHEN and SYDVKM. V lost 6 bases and J lost 5, with 13 bases in between. CDR3 DNA: TGTGCCAGCAGGGGGCAGGCCTCGACTGAAGCTTTCTTT. It translates to CASRGQASTEAFF.

J is TRBJ2-1 and V is TRBV9, with D possibly called TRBD1 or TRBD2 (5 bases each). The CDR3 consists of 16 residues. The germline V and J ends were trimmed by 3 bases and 3 bases, with 16 bases remaining between them. Germline V gives CDR1 SGDLS, CDR2 YYNGEE. CDR3 in amino acids: CASSGVDPGSYNEQFF. The CDR3 DNA follows: TGTGCCAGCAGCGGAGTAGATCCAGGGAGCTACAATGAGCAGTTCTTC.

V gene TRBV7-3 combines with J gene TRBJ2-3; D remains ambiguous. CDR3 size: 13 residues. Trimming removed 2 bases at V and 5 bases at J, with 8 bases between. Germline loops: CDR1 SGHTA, CDR2 FQGTGA. In nucleotides, the CDR3 is TGTGCCAGCAGCTTATTCGTGGGAGATACGCAGTATTTT. Encoded protein: CASSLFVGDTQYF.

V is TRBV5-5 and J is TRBJ2-3; D possibly corresponds to TRBD1 (6 bases). This CDR3 has 15 amino acids. V lost 4 bases and J lost 1, with 13 bases in between. Looked up from germline, CDR1 is SGHKS and CDR2 is YYEKEE (reference sequence). CDR3 DNA: TGTGCCAGCAGCACCGTTGGGGGCGGCACAGATACGCAGTATTTT. Protein: CASSTVGGGTDTQYF.

This clone was picked up a small number of times. V usage is TRBV30 and J usage is TRBJ1-3, with D uncertain. CDR3 length: 17 amino acids. Germline CDR1 is GTSNPN and CDR2 is SVGIG (reference sequence). Between the trimmed V and J ends, which lost 4 bases and 0 bases, there was a span of 19 bases. The CDR3 loop is CAWTMGTRILSGNTIYF. CDR3 nucleotides: TGTGCCTGGACCATGGGAACCCGAATTCTCTCTGGAAACACCATATATTTT. The full variable domain, with the rest looked up from reference TRBV30 and TRBJ1-3, is SQTIHQWPATLVQPVGSPLSLECTVEGTSNPNLYWYRQAAGRGLQLLFYSVGIGQISSEVPQNLSASRPQDRQFILSSKKLLLSDSGFYLCAWTMGTRILSGNTIYFGEGSWLTVV.

The chain carries TRBV28 and TRBJ2-7; D gene uncertain. From germline, CDR1 is MDHEN and CDR2 SYDVKM. The ends were cut back, 2 bases at V and 6 bases at J, with 8 bases in the middle. The CDR3 is 12 residues long. The CDR3 loop is CASSLTVGEQYF. The CDR3 DNA is TGTGCCAGCAGTTTAACAGTGGGCGAGCAGTACTTC. Variable domain in full (rest from reference TRBV28 and TRBJ2-7): DVKVTQSSRYLVKRTGEKVFLECVQDMDHENMFWYRQDPGLGLRLIYFSYDVKMKEKGDIPEGYSVSREKKERFSLILESASTNQTSMYLCASSLTVGEQYFGPGTRLTVT.

The rearrangement links TRBV5-4 to TRBJ1-1; weak D call: TRBD1 (5 bases). V gave up 5 bases and J gave up 4 bases, with 15 bases separating them. Germline-derived CDR1 and CDR2 are SGHNT and YYREEE (reference sequence). The CDR3 covers 14 residues. The chain's CDR3 is CASSFSGGVTEAFF. The CDR3 DNA follows: TGTGCCAGCAGTTTCTCGGGGGGAGTCACTGAAGCTTTCTTT. Combining the CDR3 with reference TRBV5-4 and TRBJ1-1 gives the whole variable domain ETGVTQSPTHLIKTRGQQVTLRCSSQSGHNTVSWYQQALGQGPQFIFQYYREEENGRGNFPPRFSGLQFPNYSSELNVNALELDDSALYLCASSFSGGVTEAFFGQGTRLTVV.

The chain couples TRBV9 to TRBJ2-5; D is unresolved. Trimming pared 0 bases from V and 1 base from J, leaving 7 bases between. The CDR3 is 14 amino acids. Germline CDR1 SGDLS, CDR2 YYNGEE. The CDR3 spells CASSVGTFQETQYF. The DNA for the CDR3 is TGTGCCAGCAGCGTAGGCACATTCCAAGAGACCCAGTACTTC.